The 21 T cell receptor beta chains listed next were all sequenced from one sample in a study of OX40 agonist ivuxolimab in advanced cancers. TCRdb's table, derived via immunoSEQ multiplex PCR, lists solely in-frame clones and lacks some. The sample has approximately 44,000 clones; around 84% are singletons. The source material was CD4+ or CD8+ T cells sorted from blood, sampled in a trial of the OX40 agonist ivuxolimab. These receptors were taken from an adult with an advanced solid tumor such as melanoma, head and neck, liver or kidney cancer.

The CDR3 DNA sequence: TGTGCCAGCAGTTCCGCGTCCGATGAGCAGTTCTTC. Protein product: CASSSASDEQFF. The gene calls are TRBV27 and TRBJ2-1; D is undetermined. The CDR3 length is 12 residues. Germline values: CDR1 MNHEY, CDR2 SMNVEV (reference sequence). Deletions cut 4 bases from V and 8 bases from J, with 9 bases between.

The chain has TRBV7-2 and TRBJ2-7; no firm D call. Per the germline V gene, CDR1 is SGHTA and CDR2 is FQGNSA. The CDR3 extends over 14 amino acids. Trimming took off 1 base at V and 2 bases at J, with 9 bases between the two ends. This CDR3 is CASSLDLHAYEQYF. CDR3 DNA: TGTGCCAGCAGCTTAGACCTACATGCCTACGAGCAGTACTTC.

This clone was observed a handful of times. The genes are TRBV10-1 and TRBJ2-7; D ambiguous. V was clipped by 2 bases and J by 7 bases, with 12 bases between them. Germline loops: CDR1 WNHNN, CDR2 SYGVQD (reference sequence). This CDR3 comprises 13 residues. The CDR3 spells CASSEPGRKEQYF. DNA of the CDR3: TGCGCCAGCAGTGAGCCCGGTCGAAAGGAGCAGTACTTC.

The rearrangement joins TRBV5-1 to TRBJ1-3; possibly TRBD1 for D (5 bases). Trimming removed 7 bases from V and 4 bases from J, with 18 bases in between. The CDR3 sequence is 15 residues long. CDR1 SGHRS and CDR2 YFSETQ come from the germline V gene. Here the CDR3 DNA reads TGCGCCAGCTCTATGGGGGGACCCCGAGGAAACACCATATATTTT. It codes for CASSMGGPRGNTIYF.

The CDR3 here is CASSLGGQGNQPQHF. DNA for the CDR3: TGTGCCAGCAGCTTAGGAGGACAGGGCAATCAGCCCCAGCATTTT. This sequence joins TRBV7-4 and TRBJ1-5, with 7 nucleotides matching TRBD1. V dropped 1 base and J dropped 2; count of bases not matched to a gene: 2. The germline V gene has CDR1 SGHVT and CDR2 SQSDAQ. CDR3 length equals 15 residues.

The rearrangement uses TRBV10-3 and TRBJ2-7; 9 bases fit TRBD1. This CDR3 has 15 residues. Trimming cost V 9 bases and J 5 bases; bases outside gene matches: 14. Germline-derived CDR1 and CDR2 are ENHRY and SYGVKD. CDR3 protein: CAISDGGQGHHEQYF. CDR3 nucleotides: TGTGCCATTAGCGACGGGGGACAGGGTCACCACGAGCAGTACTTC.

CDR3 sequence: CASSLNGAYEQYF. The CDR3 DNA reads as TGTGCCAGCAGCTTAAATGGGGCCTACGAGCAGTACTTC. This chain joins TRBV7-2 and TRBJ2-7; D remains unclear. The CDR3 contains 13 residues. Germline V lookup: CDR1 SGHTA, CDR2 FQGNSA. V lost 2 bases to trimming and J lost 2 bases, with 7 bases between them.

This clone was detected once. The chain has TRBV6-6 and TRBJ2-7; 7 nucleotides match TRBD1. The CDR3 consists of 14 residues. CDR1 and CDR2 (germline): MNHNY, SVGAGI (reference sequence). The J segment lost 2 bases and the V segment lost 5 bases, leaving 6 bases of the junction unmatched. In nucleotides, the CDR3 is TGTGCCAGCAGTCGTACAGGGGAACCCTACGAGCAGTACTTC. Its translation is CASSRTGEPYEQYF.

The chain is built from TRBV10-2 and TRBJ1-5; TRBD1 matches 11 bases. There are 15 residues in the CDR3. Germline loops: CDR1 WSHSY, CDR2 SAAADI. V was clipped by 0 bases and J by 5 bases; unmatched bases: 0. The CDR3 DNA is TGCGCCAGCAGTGAGTCGGGACAGGGGGATCAGCCCCAGCATTTT. This translates into CASSESGQGDQPQHF.

The chain recombines TRBV11-1 with TRBJ1-1, with TRBD1 matching over 11 bases. J was trimmed by 3 bases and V by 7 bases; bases with no gene match: 10. There are 16 residues in the CDR3. Germline lookup yields CDR1 SGHAT and CDR2 FQDESV (reference sequence). CDR3 coding DNA: TGTGCCAGCAACCTGGGACAGGGGGTTCGGGACACTGAAGCTTTCTTT. Its protein is CASNLGQGVRDTEAFF.

This clone was counted a few times. This sequence joins TRBV27 and TRBJ1-6; D is uncertain. Germline V lookup: CDR1 MNHEY, CDR2 SMNVEV (reference sequence). The CDR3 is 17 amino acids. The V end was cut by 2 bases, the J end by 7 bases, with 18 bases between. CDR3 in DNA: TGTGCCAGCAGTTTAGCCCTCCGCGGGTCGCGCAATTCACCCCTCCACTTT. Protein sequence: CASSLALRGSRNSPLHF.

This chain links TRBV4-2 with TRBJ1-5, with D uncertain. V was shortened by 0 bases and J by 4 bases, with 13 bases between the two germline ends. The germline gives CDR1 LGHNA, CDR2 YNFKEQ. The CDR3 has 16 amino acids. The CDR3 loop reads CASSQDPLETNQPQHF. Written as DNA, the CDR3 is TGTGCCAGCAGCCAAGATCCCCTAGAGACTAATCAGCCCCAGCATTTT.

The V gene is TRBV19, the J gene TRBJ1-4; D not resolved. Germline V gives CDR1 LNHDA, CDR2 SQIVND (reference sequence). The V end was cut by 2 bases, the J end by 5 bases, with 12 bases between. The CDR3 extends over 15 amino acids. The CDR3 DNA is TGTGCCAGTAGTATAAATCTACAGTCGAATGAAAAACTGTTTTTT. Protein sequence: CASSINLQSNEKLFF.

V is TRBV14 and J is TRBJ2-3; tentative D call: TRBD2 (5 bases). V lost 1 base to trimming and J lost 6 bases, with 14 bases between them. Per germline, CDR1 SGHDN and CDR2 FVKESK. The CDR3 spans 15 residues. This CDR3 is CASSQGLAWRDTQYF. The CDR3 DNA reads TGTGCCAGCAGCCAAGGCCTAGCCTGGCGGGATACGCAGTATTTT.

This rearrangement joins TRBV11-2 to TRBJ2-7; 12 positions match TRBD2. This CDR3 spans 15 amino acids. The germline gives CDR1 SGHAT, CDR2 FQNNGV. Trimming removed 5 bases from V and 6 bases from J; junction bases left unmatched: 8. The DNA of the CDR3 is TGTGCCAGCAGCACAAGACTAGCGGGAGTCCCCGAGCAGTACTTC. It is translated as CASSTRLAGVPEQYF.

The genes are TRBV11-2 and TRBJ2-7; no clear D gene. Germline CDR1 reads SGHAT; CDR2 reads FQNNGV. The CDR3 extends over 11 amino acids. Deletions cut 0 bases from V and 5 bases from J, with 2 bases between. The CDR3 DNA sequence: TGTGCCAGCAGCTTAGAAAACGAGCAGTACTTC. This sequence encodes CASSLENEQYF.

The J gene is TRBJ2-1, the V gene TRBV11-2; 10 nucleotides align to TRBD2. The trim removed 7 bases at V and 7 bases at J, leaving 10 bases unmatched. Germline V gives CDR1 SGHAT, CDR2 FQNNGV. The CDR3 contains 15 residues. For the CDR3, the DNA is TGTGCCAGCAACAAACCGGGACTAGCGACAAATGAGCAGTTCTTC. Translated, it gives CASNKPGLATNEQFF.

Only a few counts were recorded for this clone. CDR3: CASTRGQLGELFF. Here the CDR3 DNA reads TGTGCCAGTACCCGGGGGCAGTTGGGGGAGCTGTTTTTT. This chain connects TRBV19 to TRBJ2-2; either TRBD1 or TRBD2 may supply D (6 bases each). CDR3 length equals 13 residues. The germline gives CDR1 LNHDA, CDR2 SQIVND (reference sequence). Between the trimmed V and J ends, which lost 7 bases and 8 bases, there was a span of 14 bases. The full variable domain, its missing parts supplied by reference TRBV19 and TRBJ2-2, is DGGITQSPKYLFRKEGQNVTLSCEQNLNHDAMYWYRQDPGQGLRLIYYSQIVNDFQKGDIAEGYSVSREKKESFPLTVTSAQKNPTAFYLCASTRGQLGELFFGEGSRLTVL.

The V call is TRBV20-1, the J call TRBJ1-2, with no clear D. There are 9 residues in the CDR3. CDR1 and CDR2 (germline): DFQATT, SNEGSKA (reference sequence). The CDR3 coding sequence is TGCGGCCTGAACTATGGCTACACCTTC. Residues: CGLNYGYTF.

The chain uses TRBV11-3 and TRBJ1-3; tentatively, D is TRBD1 (6 bases). The CDR3 runs 14 residues. Per the germline V gene, CDR1 is SGHNT and CDR2 is YENEEA. With 2 bases removed from V and 8 bases from J, the gap between germline ends came to 13 bases. The CDR3 is CASSLYREGDTIYF. CDR3 DNA: TGTGCCAGCAGCTTATACAGGGAGGGAGACACCATATATTTT.

This clone has only a few counts. The V gene is TRBV7-9, the J gene TRBJ2-7; 8 bases line up with TRBD1. The ends lost 4 bases at V and 6 bases at J; junction bases unmatched: 8. Germline V lookup: CDR1 SEHNR, CDR2 FQNEAQ (reference sequence). The CDR3 sequence is 14 residues long. CDR3 protein: CASSYGDRLGEQYF. In DNA form, the CDR3 reads TGTGCCAGCAGCTACGGGGACAGGTTAGGCGAGCAGTACTTC.